The source of this TCR beta chain is a study of TIL therapy for anti-PD-1-resistant metastatic lung cancer. Study-wide points: Many TIL product clones were absent from baseline tumor, suggesting clonal contraction.

Germline V gene data show CDR1 as SGHVS and CDR2 as FQNEAQ. The V gene lost 1 base and the J gene lost 2 bases, with 9 bases spanning the gap. The CDR3 has 16 residues. With regard to this clone: The target antigen is unknown.

Described time point: pre-treatment sample, taken before nivolumab and TIL therapy. Tumor tissue came from excised metastases, mostly pleural nodules or supraclavicular lymph nodes. Patients then received nivolumab; progressors got lymphodepletion, TIL and IL-2. The immunoSEQ assay was v3. Profiling relied on immunoSEQ multiplex PCR, and the TCRdb table lists in-frame clones only, not all of them. The data show some 13,000 clones, 66% seen once. The receptor was isolated from a woman between 30 and 80 years old with non-small cell lung cancer. Sample: tumor tissue, taken at baseline. V and J are TRBV7-8 and TRBJ2-6; TRBD1 is a possible D gene (5 bases). This CDR3 reads CASSLGGSAGANVLTF. The CDR3, as DNA: TGTGCCAGCAGCTTAGGGGGCTCGGCTGGGGCCAACGTCCTGACTTTC.